Listed here are 10 T cell receptor beta chains from one sample, sequenced in a study of post-analysis software for immune sequencing data. For these receptors, no antigen is known. Unique-molecular-identifier-tagged TCR beta cDNA libraries were used. Using its own MiXCR run on the PCR reads, TCRdb lists one record per CDR3 protein. Of hundreds of thousands of distinct CDR3 sequences in the sample, approximately 50% are singletons; the top ten hold 4% to 5.5%. Whole-study results and caveats: Controls showed lower frequencies than patients for four to six TRBV segments, and TRBV5-6, TRBV5-1 and TRBV20-1 were among these.

Sequencing input: blood. The receptors come from a girl between 10 and 17 years old with multiple sclerosis.

V and J are TRBV20-1 and TRBJ2-3, with 11 positions matching TRBD2. The J segment lost 3 bases and the V segment lost 3 bases, leaving 8 bases of the junction unmatched. Germline loops: CDR1 DFQATT, CDR2 SNEGSKA (reference sequence). The CDR3 sequence is 16 residues long. This CDR3 is CSASGASGGLTDTQYF. The CDR3 DNA sequence: TGCAGTGCTAGCGGGGCTAGCGGGGGGTTGACAGATACGCAGTATTTT.

This clonotype came up a few times. The CDR3 DNA reads TGCAGCGTTGTCGGTGGCGGACTAGCTTGGTGCTACGAGCAGTACTTC. Its translation: CSVVGGGLAWCYEQYF. V gene TRBV29-1 combines with J gene TRBJ2-7; 8 nucleotides line up with TRBD2. Germline CDR1 SQVTM, CDR2 ANQGSEA. V shed 4 bases and J 3 bases; nucleotides not matched to a gene: 14. The CDR3 runs 16 residues.

A few counts support this clonotype. This chain connects TRBV25-1 to TRBJ2-5, with D unclear. V lost 3 bases, J lost 5 bases, and 13 bases lay in between. CDR1 and CDR2 (germline): MGHDK, SYGVNS. CDR3 size: 14 residues. The CDR3 nucleotides read TGTGCCAGCAGTGAGTCTAGGGTTGGGGAGACCCAGTACTTC. This sequence encodes CASSESRVGETQYF. The full variable domain, completed using reference TRBV25-1 and TRBJ2-5, is EADIYQTPRYLVIGTGKKITLECSQTMGHDKMYWYQQDPGMELHLIHYSYGVNSTEKGDLSSESTVSRIRTEHFPLTLESARPSHTSQYLCASSESRVGETQYFGPGTRLLVL.

V gene TRBV5-1 combines with J gene TRBJ2-6; TRBD2 aligns across 7 bases. Germline assignment: CDR1 SGHRS and CDR2 YFSETQ. This CDR3 is 15 amino acids long. The J segment lost 2 bases and the V segment lost 5 bases, leaving 4 bases of the junction unmatched. CDR3 residues: CASRVAGAGANVLTF. CDR3 DNA: TGCGCCAGCAGAGTCGCGGGGGCTGGGGCCAACGTCCTGACTTTC. The full variable domain, with the rest looked up from reference TRBV5-1 and TRBJ2-6, is KAGVTQTPRYLIKTRGQQVTLSCSPISGHRSVSWYQQTPGQGLQFLFEYFSETQRNKGNFPGRFSGRQFSNSRSEMNVSTLELGDSALYLCASRVAGAGANVLTFGAGSRLTVL.

The sample holds a few counts of this clonotype. The chain has TRBV6-1 and TRBJ2-6; D unclear. Trimming shortened V by 5 bases and J by 0 bases, and 14 bases separated the two germline ends. CDR3 length equals 17 residues. Germline V CDR1 and CDR2: MNHNS, SASEGT. CDR3 in amino acids: CASSPRLQSSGANVLTF. CDR3 in DNA: TGTGCCAGCAGTCCGCGCCTACAGAGCTCTGGGGCCAACGTCCTGACTTTC.

The chain couples TRBV7-2 to TRBJ2-5; perhaps TRBD2 as D (5 bases). V shed 0 bases and J shed 6 bases, with 11 bases lying between them. The germline V gene has CDR1 SGHTA and CDR2 FQGNSA. This CDR3 has 14 amino acids. This CDR3 is CASSLAEVRKTQYF. CDR3 in DNA: TGTGCCAGCAGCTTAGCGGAGGTCCGGAAGACCCAGTACTTC. Complete variable domain (other parts from reference TRBV7-2 and TRBJ2-5): GAGVSQSPSNKVTEKGKDVELRCDPISGHTALYWYRQSLGQGLEFLIYFQGNSAPDKSGLPSDRFSAERTGGSVSTLTIQRTQQEDSAVYLCASSLAEVRKTQYFGPGTRLLVL.

The genes are TRBV20-1 and TRBJ2-3; 7 positions match TRBD2. Germline CDR1 and CDR2: DFQATT and SNEGSKA (reference sequence). The J segment lost 1 base and the V segment lost 8 bases, leaving 3 bases of the junction unmatched. CDR3 length equals 12 residues. The CDR3 coding sequence is TGCAGTAACCTAGCGGGCACAGATACGCAGTATTTT. Protein product: CSNLAGTDTQYF.

This clonotype has a handful of counts. This sequence joins TRBV27 and TRBJ1-2, with TRBD1 matching 10 bases. CDR1 is MNHEY, CDR2 SMNVEV, per germline (reference sequence). Germline trimming cut 4 bases from V and 7 bases from J; bases unmatched to any gene: 9. The CDR3 contains 15 residues. CDR3 protein: CASSYGGQGISGYTF. The CDR3 DNA reads TGTGCCAGCAGTTACGGGGGACAGGGGATTTCTGGCTACACCTTC.

The J gene is TRBJ1-2, the V gene TRBV10-3; D gene ambiguous. CDR3 length: 14 amino acids. CDR1 ENHRY and CDR2 SYGVKD come from the germline V gene. Trimming shortened V by 0 bases and J by 2 bases, and 7 bases separated the two germline ends. CDR3 protein: CAISESGQNYGYTF. The CDR3 DNA reads as TGTGCCATCAGTGAGTCTGGGCAGAACTATGGCTACACCTTC.

The chain is built from TRBV20-1 and TRBJ2-1, with TRBD2 identical over 7 bases. J lost 3 bases, V lost 6 bases, and 11 bases had no gene match. The CDR3 spans 15 residues. Germline assignment: CDR1 DFQATT and CDR2 SNEGSKA (reference sequence). Here the CDR3 DNA reads TGCAGTGCGCATGCGTCGGGACTATACTACAATGAGCAGTTCTTC. Its protein is CSAHASGLYYNEQFF.